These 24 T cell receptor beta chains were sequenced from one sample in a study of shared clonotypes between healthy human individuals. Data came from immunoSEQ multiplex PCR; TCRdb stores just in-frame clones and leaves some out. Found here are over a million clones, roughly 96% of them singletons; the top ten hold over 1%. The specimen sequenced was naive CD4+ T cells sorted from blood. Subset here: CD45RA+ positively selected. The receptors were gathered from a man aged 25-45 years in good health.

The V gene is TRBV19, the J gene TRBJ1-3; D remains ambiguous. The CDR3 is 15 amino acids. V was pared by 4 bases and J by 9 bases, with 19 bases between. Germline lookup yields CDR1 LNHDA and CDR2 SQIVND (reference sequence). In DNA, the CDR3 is TGTGCCAGTAGTACTTTCGTGGCGTCTAGGAGCACCATATATTTT. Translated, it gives CASSTFVASRSTIYF.

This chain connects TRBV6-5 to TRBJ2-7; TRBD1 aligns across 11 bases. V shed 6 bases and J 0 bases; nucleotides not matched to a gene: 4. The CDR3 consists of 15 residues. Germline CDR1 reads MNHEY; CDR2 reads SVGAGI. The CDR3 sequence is CASRSGTGGSYEQYF. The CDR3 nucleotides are TGTGCCAGCAGGTCCGGGACAGGGGGCTCCTACGAGCAGTACTTC.

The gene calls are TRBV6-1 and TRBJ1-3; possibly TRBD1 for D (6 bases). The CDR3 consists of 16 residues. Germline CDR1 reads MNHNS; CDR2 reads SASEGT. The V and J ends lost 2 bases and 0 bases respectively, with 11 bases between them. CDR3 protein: CASSETGISSGNTIYF. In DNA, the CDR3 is TGTGCCAGCAGTGAAACAGGGATAAGCTCTGGAAACACCATATATTTT.

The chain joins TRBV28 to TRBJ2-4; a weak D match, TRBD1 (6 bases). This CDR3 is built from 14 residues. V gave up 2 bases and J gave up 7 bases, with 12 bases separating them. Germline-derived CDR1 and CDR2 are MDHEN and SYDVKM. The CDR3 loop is CASSLSRQANIQYF. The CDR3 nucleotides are TGTGCCAGCAGTTTAAGCCGACAGGCCAACATTCAGTACTTC.

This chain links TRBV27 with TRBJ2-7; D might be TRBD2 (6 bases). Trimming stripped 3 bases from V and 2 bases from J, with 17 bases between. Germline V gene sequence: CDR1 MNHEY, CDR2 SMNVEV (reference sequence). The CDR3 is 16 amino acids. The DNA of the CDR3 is TGTGCCAGCAGTTTGGGAATCGGGGGACGGGCCTACGAGCAGTACTTC. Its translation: CASSLGIGGRAYEQYF.

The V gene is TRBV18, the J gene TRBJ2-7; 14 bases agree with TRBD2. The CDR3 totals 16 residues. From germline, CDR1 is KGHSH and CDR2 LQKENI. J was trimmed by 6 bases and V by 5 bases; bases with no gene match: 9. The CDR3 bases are TGTGCCAGCTCAATAGGACTAGCGGGAGGAAGTGGCGAGCAGTACTTC. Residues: CASSIGLAGGSGEQYF.

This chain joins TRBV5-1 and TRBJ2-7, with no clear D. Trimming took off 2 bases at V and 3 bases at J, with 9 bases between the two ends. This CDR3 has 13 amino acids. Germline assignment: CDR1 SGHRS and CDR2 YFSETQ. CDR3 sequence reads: CASSFRSDYEQYF. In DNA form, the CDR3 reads TGCGCCAGCAGCTTTCGATCAGACTACGAGCAGTACTTC.

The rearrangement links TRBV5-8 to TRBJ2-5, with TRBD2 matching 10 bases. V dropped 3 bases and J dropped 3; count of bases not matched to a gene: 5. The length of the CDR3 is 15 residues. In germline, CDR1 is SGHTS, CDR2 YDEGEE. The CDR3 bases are TGTGCCAGCAGCTCATTAGGACTAGCGGAAGAGACCCAGTACTTC. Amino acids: CASSSLGLAEETQYF.

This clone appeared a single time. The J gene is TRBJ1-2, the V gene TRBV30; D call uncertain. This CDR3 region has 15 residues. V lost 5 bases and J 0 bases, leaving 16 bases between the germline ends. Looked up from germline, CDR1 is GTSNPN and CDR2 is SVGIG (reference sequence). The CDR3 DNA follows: TGTGCCTGGGGTGGGGTCAGCCACGCTAACTATGGCTACACCTTC. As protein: CAWGGVSHANYGYTF. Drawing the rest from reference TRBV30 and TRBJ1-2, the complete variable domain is SQTIHQWPATLVQPVGSPLSLECTVEGTSNPNLYWYRQAAGRGLQLLFYSVGIGQISSEVPQNLSASRPQDRQFILSSKKLLLSDSGFYLCAWGGVSHANYGYTFGSGTRLTVV.

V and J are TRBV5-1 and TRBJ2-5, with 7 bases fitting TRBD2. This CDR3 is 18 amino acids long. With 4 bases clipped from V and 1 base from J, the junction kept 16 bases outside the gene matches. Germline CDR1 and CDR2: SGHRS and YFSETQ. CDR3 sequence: CASSGGRGAGALQETQYF. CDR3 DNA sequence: TGCGCCAGCAGCGGGGGTCGTGGGGCGGGAGCCCTCCAAGAGACCCAGTACTTC.

The CDR3 loop reads CASSRSGGYQETQYF. CDR3 coding DNA: TGTGCCAGCAGTCGTAGCGGTGGGTACCAAGAGACCCAGTACTTC. V and J are TRBV28 and TRBJ2-5; tentative D call: TRBD2 (6 bases). CDR3 length: 15 amino acids. Germline CDR1 MDHEN, CDR2 SYDVKM. The germline V and J ends were trimmed by 5 bases and 0 bases, with 13 bases remaining between them.

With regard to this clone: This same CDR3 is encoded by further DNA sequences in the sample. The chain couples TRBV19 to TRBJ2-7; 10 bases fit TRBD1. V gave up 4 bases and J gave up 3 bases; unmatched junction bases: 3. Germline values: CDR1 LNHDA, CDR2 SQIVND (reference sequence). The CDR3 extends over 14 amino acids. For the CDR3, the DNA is TGTGCCAGTAGTAGGGGACAGGGGATCTACGAGCAGTACTTC. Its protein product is CASSRGQGIYEQYF.

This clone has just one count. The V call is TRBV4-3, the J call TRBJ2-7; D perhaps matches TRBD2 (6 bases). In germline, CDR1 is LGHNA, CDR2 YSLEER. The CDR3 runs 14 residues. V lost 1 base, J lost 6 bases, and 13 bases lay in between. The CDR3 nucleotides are TGCGCCAGCAGCCAAGTTCCCGGGAGAAGCGAGCAGTACTTC. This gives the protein CASSQVPGRSEQYF.

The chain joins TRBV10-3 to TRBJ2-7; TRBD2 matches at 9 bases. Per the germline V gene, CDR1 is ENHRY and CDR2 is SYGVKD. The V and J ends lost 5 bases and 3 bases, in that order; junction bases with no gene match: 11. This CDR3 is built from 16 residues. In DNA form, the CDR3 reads TGTGCCATCAGTCCAGGGCGGGGGGGTGAGGGCTACGAGCAGTACTTC. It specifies CAISPGRGGEGYEQYF.

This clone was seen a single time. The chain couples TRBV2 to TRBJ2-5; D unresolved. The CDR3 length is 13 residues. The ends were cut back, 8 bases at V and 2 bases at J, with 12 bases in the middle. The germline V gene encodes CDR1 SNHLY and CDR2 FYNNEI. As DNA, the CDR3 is TGTGCCAGCGGTGGGCTAGATCAAGAGACCCAGTACTTC. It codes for CASGGLDQETQYF.

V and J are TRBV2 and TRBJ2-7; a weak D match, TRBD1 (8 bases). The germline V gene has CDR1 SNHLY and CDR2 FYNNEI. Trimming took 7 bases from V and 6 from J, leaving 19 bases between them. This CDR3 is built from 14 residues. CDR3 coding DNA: TGTGCCAGCACGACAGGGGAGGGGTTCGGCGAGCAGTACTTC. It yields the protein CASTTGEGFGEQYF. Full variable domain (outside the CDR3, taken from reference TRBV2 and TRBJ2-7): EPEVTQTPSHQVTQMGQEVILRCVPISNHLYFYWYRQILGQKVEFLVSFYNNEISEKSEIFDDQFSVERPDGSNFTLKIRSTKLEDSAMYFCASTTGEGFGEQYFGPGTRLTVT.

CDR3 coding DNA: TGTGCCAGCAGCTTAGATACGAACACTGAAGCTTTCTTT. The encoded protein is CASSLDTNTEAFF. The chain is built from TRBV7-9 and TRBJ1-1, with D uncertain. Germline V gene lookup returns CDR1 SEHNR and CDR2 FQNEAQ (reference sequence). V gave up 1 base and J gave up 1 base, with 4 bases separating them. This CDR3 region has 13 residues. The complete variable domain, with remaining parts taken from reference TRBV7-9 and TRBJ1-1, reads DTGVSQNPRHKITKRGQNVTFRCDPISEHNRLYWYRQTLGQGPEFLTYFQNEAQLEKSRLLSDRFSAERPKGSFSTLEIQRTEQGDSAMYLCASSLDTNTEAFFGQGTRLTVV.

The CDR3: CASSAGDTGELFF. Here the CDR3 DNA reads TGTGCCAGCAGTGCGGGAGACACCGGGGAGCTGTTTTTT. This chain uses TRBV9 with TRBJ2-2; 7 nucleotides line up with TRBD2. Germline V gene data show CDR1 as SGDLS and CDR2 as YYNGEE. V gave up 5 bases and J gave up 3 bases; unmatched junction bases: 1. The CDR3 is 13 amino acids.

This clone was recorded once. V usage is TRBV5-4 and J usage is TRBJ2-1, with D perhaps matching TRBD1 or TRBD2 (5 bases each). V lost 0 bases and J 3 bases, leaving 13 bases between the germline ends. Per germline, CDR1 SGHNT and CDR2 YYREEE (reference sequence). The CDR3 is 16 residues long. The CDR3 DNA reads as TGTGCCAGCAGCTTGGAGGGGAGTAGAAACTACAATGAGCAGTTCTTC. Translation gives CASSLEGSRNYNEQFF.

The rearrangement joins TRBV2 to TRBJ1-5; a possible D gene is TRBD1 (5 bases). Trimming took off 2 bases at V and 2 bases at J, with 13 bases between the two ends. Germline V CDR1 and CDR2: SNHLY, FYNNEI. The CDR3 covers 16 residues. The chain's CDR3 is CASSESGAGGNQPQHF. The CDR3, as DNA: TGTGCCAGCAGTGAATCTGGGGCGGGAGGCAATCAGCCCCAGCATTTT. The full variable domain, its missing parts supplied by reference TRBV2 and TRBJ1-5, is EPEVTQTPSHQVTQMGQEVILRCVPISNHLYFYWYRQILGQKVEFLVSFYNNEISEKSEIFDDQFSVERPDGSNFTLKIRSTKLEDSAMYFCASSESGAGGNQPQHFGDGTRLSIL.

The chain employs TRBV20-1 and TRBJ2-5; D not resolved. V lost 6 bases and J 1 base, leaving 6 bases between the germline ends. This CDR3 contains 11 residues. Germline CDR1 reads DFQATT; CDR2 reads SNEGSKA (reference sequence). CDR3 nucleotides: TGCAGTGCCACGATCCAAGAGACCCAGTACTTC. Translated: CSATIQETQYF.

DNA of the CDR3: TGTGCCAGCAAAGAGGTAGCGCCCGGGGAGCTGTTTTTT. Its protein product is CASKEVAPGELFF. The chain employs TRBV6-6 and TRBJ2-2; D perhaps matches TRBD2 (5 bases). CDR3 length: 13 amino acids. The germline V and J ends were trimmed by 7 bases and 6 bases, with 12 bases remaining between them. Looked up from germline, CDR1 is MNHNY and CDR2 is SVGAGI (reference sequence).

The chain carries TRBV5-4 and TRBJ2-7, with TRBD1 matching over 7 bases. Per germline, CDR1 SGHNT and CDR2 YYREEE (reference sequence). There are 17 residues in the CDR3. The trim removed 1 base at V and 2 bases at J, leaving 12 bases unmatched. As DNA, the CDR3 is TGTGCCAGCAGCTTGAGGGGGCCCCGGGACAGAGCCTACGAGCAGTACTTC. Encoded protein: CASSLRGPRDRAYEQYF.

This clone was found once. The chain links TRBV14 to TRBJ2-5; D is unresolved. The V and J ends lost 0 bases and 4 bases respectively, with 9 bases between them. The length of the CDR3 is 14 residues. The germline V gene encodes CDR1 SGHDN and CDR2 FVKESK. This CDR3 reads CASSQDVWGETQYF. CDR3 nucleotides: TGTGCCAGCAGCCAAGATGTGTGGGGAGAGACCCAGTACTTC.